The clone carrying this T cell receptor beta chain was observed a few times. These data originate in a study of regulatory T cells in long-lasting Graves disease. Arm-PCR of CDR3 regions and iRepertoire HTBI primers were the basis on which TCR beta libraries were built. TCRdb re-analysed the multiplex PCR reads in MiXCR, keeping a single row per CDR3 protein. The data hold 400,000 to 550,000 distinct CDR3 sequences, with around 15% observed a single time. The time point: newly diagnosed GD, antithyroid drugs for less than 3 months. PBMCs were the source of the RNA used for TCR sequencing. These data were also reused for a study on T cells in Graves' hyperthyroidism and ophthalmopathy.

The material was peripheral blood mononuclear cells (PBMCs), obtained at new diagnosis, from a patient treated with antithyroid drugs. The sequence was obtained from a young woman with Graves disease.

CDR3 bases: TGCAGTGCTAGAGAGAACCGGCGCTTAAATGAGCAGTTCTTC. Protein sequence: CSARENRRLNEQFF. The rearrangement joins TRBV20-1 to TRBJ2-1; unclear D gene. The V gene's germline CDR1 is DFQATT and CDR2 SNEGSKA (reference sequence). V was clipped by 0 bases and J by 7 bases, with 13 bases between them. The CDR3 is made up of 14 amino acids.